Sequencing of this T cell receptor (beta chain) was carried out in a study of blood T cell repertoires in COVID-19. Study information: Sites across the United States, Italy and Spain contributed samples from acute and convalescent COVID-19. PBMCs, B-cell-depleted T cells, or T cells provided the cDNA or gDNA that made up the material.

The CDR3 has 15 amino acids. Germline assignment: CDR1 MNHEY and CDR2 SVGEGT. V was pared by 2 bases and J by 7 bases, with 7 bases of the junction left unmatched. Here immunoSEQ multiplex PCR was the method, and the copy in TCRdb shows in-frame clones only, minus some. The sample has 150,000 to 200,000 clones; 80% to 90% are singletons. This TCR was recovered from a woman in her 50s with acute or convalescent COVID-19. This chain links TRBV6-2 or TRBV6-3 with TRBJ2-2; the match to TRBD2 covers 7 bases. The sequencing sample was made of peripheral blood. The CDR3 is CASSYMRELVGELFF. The CDR3 nucleotides read TGTGCCAGCAGTTACATGCGGGAGTTGGTCGGGGAGCTGTTTTTT.